These T cell receptor beta chains were read from a single sample in a study of immune evolution from preneoplasia to lung adenocarcinoma. The method was immunoSEQ multiplex PCR; TCRdb's version includes in-frame clones alone and lacks a portion of them. The sample includes about 5,900 clones, approximately 83% seen only once; the top ten take less than 3%. What was sequenced was FFPE lung adenocarcinoma in situ tissue. The receptor set was obtained from a donor older than 65 with lung adenocarcinoma. Each CDR3 is given with its conserved first and last residue. D genes are given only for firm matches. Clone size appears in some rows only: once, few, many, or a class for an expanded clone.

j_call clone_size v_call d_call cdr3_aa cdr3_nt
TRBJ2-2 few TRBV6-1 TRBD1 CASRPGGFDTGELFF TGTGCCAGCAGACCAGGGGGCTTCGACACCGGGGAGCTGTTTTTT
TRBJ1-1 NA TRBV5-8 TRBD1 CASSPRDRENTEAFF TGTGCCAGCAGCCCCCGGGACAGGGAAAACACTGAAGCTTTCTTT
TRBJ1-3 NA TRBV11-3 NA CASSGGNTIYF TGTGCCAGCAGCGGCGGAAACACCATATATTTT
TRBJ2-7 few TRBV27 NA CASSFQPRSYEQYF TGTGCCAGCAGTTTCCAGCCACGGTCCTACGAGCAGTACTTC
TRBJ1-4 NA TRBV9 NA CASSLTEGVNEKLFF TGTGCCAGCAGCCTCACGGAGGGGGTTAACGAAAAACTGTTTTTT
TRBJ1-5 NA TRBV6-6 TRBD1 CASSFTAGTGGQPQHF TGTGCCAGCAGTTTTACCGCCGGGACAGGGGGCCAGCCCCAGCATTTT
TRBJ2-1 once TRBV4-1 NA CASSNGEQFF TGCGCCAGCTCGAATGGTGAGCAGTTCTTC
TRBJ2-7 NA TRBV18 TRBD1 CASSPADRDYEQYF TGTGCCAGCTCACCAGCGGACAGGGATTACGAGCAGTACTTC
TRBJ2-3 NA TRBV5-1 NA CASSLGGGTDTQYF TGCGCCAGCAGCTTGGGAGGGGGAACAGATACGCAGTATTTT
TRBJ2-7 NA TRBV6-6 TRBD2 CASGLDDYEQYF TGTGCCAGCGGACTAGATGACTACGAGCAGTACTTC
TRBJ2-7 NA TRBV30 TRBD2 CAWRLAGSSYEQYF TGTGCCTGGAGGTTAGCGGGAAGCTCCTACGAGCAGTACTTC
TRBJ2-7 NA TRBV7-8 NA CASSPRSPGPSSEQYF TGTGCCAGCAGCCCCAGGTCCCCGGGACCCTCTTCCGAGCAGTACTTC
TRBJ2-7 NA TRBV30 TRBD2 CAWSVPGRATYEQYF TGTGCCTGGAGTGTACCCGGGAGGGCCACCTACGAGCAGTACTTC
TRBJ2-2 NA TRBV5-1 NA CASSLQGSRVTGELFF TGCGCCAGCAGCTTGCAGGGATCGAGGGTCACCGGGGAGCTGTTTTTT
TRBJ1-3 NA TRBV9 NA CASSQTLGGYSGNTIYF TGTGCCAGCAGTCAAACTCTTGGGGGTTACTCTGGAAACACCATATATTTT
TRBJ2-1 NA TRBV15 NA CATSATGINNEQFF TGTGCCACCAGCGCCACAGGGATAAATAATGAGCAGTTCTTC
TRBJ2-1 NA TRBV11-3 TRBD2 CASSWGLAGEEQFF TGTGCCAGCAGCTGGGGACTAGCGGGAGAAGAGCAGTTCTTC
TRBJ2-3 NA TRBV14 NA CASSQDITFADTQYF TGTGCCAGCAGCCAAGATATAACGTTCGCAGATACGCAGTATTTT